The rows below give T cell receptor beta chains drawn from one sample of a study of CD8 T cells in ankylosing spondylitis. TCRdb reprocessed the 5' RACE reads via MiXCR and lists one record per CDR3 protein. The sample lists 150,000 to 250,000 distinct CDR3 sequences; more than 10% were seen once. Sample: blood, either unsorted or a sorted T cell fraction (not recorded which). These receptors originate from a male donor with ankylosing spondylitis or in good health (not recorded which). CDR3s include the opening cysteine and the closing phenylalanine or tryptophan. A D gene is named only where the DNA matches it firmly.

v_gene	j_gene	d_gene	CDR3aa
TRBV7-9	TRBJ2-7	TRBD2	CASSPPTPLAMQYF
TRBV12-3/TRBV12-4	TRBJ2-5	.	CASTEPDGEETQYF
TRBV3-1	TRBJ1-2	TRBD1	CASSQVPGTGDFYGYTF
TRBV10-3	TRBJ2-7	TRBD1	CAISEAGQGFYEQYF
TRBV20-1	TRBJ2-2	TRBD2	CSAQRGDTGELFF
TRBV12-3/TRBV12-4	TRBJ2-7	.	CASTLGGIEQYF
TRBV6-4	TRBJ2-1	.	CASSGRSETEQFF
TRBV5-5	TRBJ1-2	TRBD1	CASSSHRGENYGYTF
TRBV11-2	TRBJ2-3	.	CASSLGVRGTDTQYF
TRBV3-1	TRBJ2-1	.	CASSQDGATYNEQFF
TRBV7-6	TRBJ2-3	.	CASSFERETDTQYF
TRBV7-9	TRBJ2-7	.	CASSATGGGYEQYF
TRBV7-9	TRBJ2-7	.	CASSLAERYEQYF
TRBV20-1	TRBJ2-4	.	CSANWWELAKNIQYF
TRBV27	TRBJ2-7	.	CASSFSGAYEQYF
TRBV2	TRBJ2-7	.	CASSHRQTVSSYEQYF
TRBV5-1	TRBJ2-3	TRBD2	CASSTRTSGTDTQYF
TRBV10-3	TRBJ1-2	.	CAISESSQGDYGYTF
TRBV27	TRBJ2-7	.	CASSLLGGSYEQYF
TRBV29-1	TRBJ2-7	.	CSVPGRDSREQYF
TRBV19	TRBJ1-2	.	CASSRPRDLHGYTF
TRBV12-3/TRBV12-4	TRBJ2-7	.	CASSFDGGPYEQYF
TRBV3-1	TRBJ2-7	.	CASSQAGLLYF
TRBV10-2	TRBJ2-5	.	CASGPLSETQYF
TRBV10-2	TRBJ1-1	.	CASSEQANTEAFF
TRBV27	TRBJ2-7	.	CATGPILAPYEQYF
TRBV6-1	TRBJ2-1	TRBD2	CASSQRGANEQFF
TRBV6-1	TRBJ2-3	TRBD2	CASRGLAGGGTDTQYF
TRBV9	TRBJ2-1	.	CASSVGTANEQFF
TRBV7-2	TRBJ2-7	TRBD1	CASSLERTGNEQYF